Below, 22 T cell receptor beta chains from the same sample are listed, as sequenced in a study of CD8 T cells in Susac syndrome. RNA amounts of roughly 0.45 to 1 ug underwent reverse transcription with random hexamers. TCRdb re-analysed the immunoSEQ multiplex PCR reads in MiXCR, keeping a single row per CDR3 protein. Of about 120,000 distinct CDR3 sequences listed, around 95% are singletons. The sequenced sample consisted of CD4+ T cells from PBMCs. The receptor set was obtained from a human donor in good health.

The rearrangement links TRBV2 to TRBJ1-1; D is undetermined. Looked up from germline, CDR1 is SNHLY and CDR2 is FYNNEI. The CDR3 has 13 residues. V lost 6 bases, J lost 1 base, and 9 bases lay in between. The CDR3 here is CASRKLGNTEAFF. CDR3 bases: TGTGCCAGCAGGAAATTAGGGAACACTGAAGCTTTCTTT.

This rearrangement joins TRBV28 to TRBJ2-3, with unresolved D. The V gene's germline CDR1 is MDHEN and CDR2 SYDVKM. The CDR3 is 13 residues long. V lost 5 bases and J 4 bases, leaving 10 bases between the germline ends. The CDR3 bases are TGTGCCAGCAGTGCCTCCGCCTCAGATACGCAGTATTTT. The encoded protein is CASSASASDTQYF.

J is TRBJ2-1 and V is TRBV7-2; D unresolved. Germline V CDR1 and CDR2: SGHTA, FQGNSA. This CDR3 is 15 amino acids long. V lost 1 base to trimming and J lost 3 bases, with 10 bases between them. The DNA of the CDR3 is TGTGCCAGCAGCTTAGTTGAAGGCCTCTACAATGAGCAGTTCTTC. Its translation: CASSLVEGLYNEQFF.

The rearrangement joins TRBV28 to TRBJ1-1; the D is unclear. The CDR3 is made up of 14 amino acids. Germline loops: CDR1 MDHEN, CDR2 SYDVKM. With 6 bases removed from V and 0 bases from J, the gap between germline ends came to 11 bases. CDR3 coding DNA: TGTGCCAGCAGCAATACAGAAATGAACACTGAAGCTTTCTTT. Its protein is CASSNTEMNTEAFF.

In DNA form, the CDR3 reads TGTGCCACCAGATCCGGCGTCGGCCACGAGCAGTACTTC. It yields the protein CATRSGVGHEQYF. This chain uses TRBV24-1 with TRBJ2-7; no clear D. CDR1 and CDR2 from the germline V gene are KGHDR and SFDVKD. Deletions cut 7 bases from V and 5 bases from J, with 14 bases between. This CDR3 has 13 amino acids.

This chain joins TRBV7-9 and TRBJ2-3; maybe TRBD2 (7 bases). Deletions cut 2 bases from V and 4 bases from J, with 16 bases between. CDR1 is SEHNR, CDR2 FQNEAQ, per germline (reference sequence). This CDR3 contains 16 residues. The CDR3 sequence: CASSLNRAGVPDTQYF. CDR3 in DNA: TGTGCCAGCAGCTTAAACAGGGCGGGAGTCCCAGATACGCAGTATTTT.

The chain uses TRBV4-2 and TRBJ2-3; D uncertain. V dropped 4 bases and J dropped 0 bases, with 11 bases sitting between them. Germline V gives CDR1 LGHNA, CDR2 YNFKEQ. The CDR3 has 15 residues. CDR3: CASSPTDGSTDTQYF. CDR3 nucleotides: TGTGCCAGCAGCCCGACGGACGGGAGCACAGATACGCAGTATTTT.

This rearrangement joins TRBV9 to TRBJ2-2, with D unresolved. This CDR3 contains 13 residues. CDR1 is SGDLS and CDR2 is YYNGEE in the germline V gene. Trimming took 3 bases from V and 3 from J, leaving 6 bases between them. The CDR3 here is CASSAIDTGELFF. The CDR3 nucleotides read TGTGCCAGCAGCGCGATTGACACCGGGGAGCTGTTTTTT.

The chain carries TRBV30 and TRBJ1-5; tentative D call: TRBD1 (5 bases). This CDR3 contains 13 residues. The V and J ends lost 8 bases and 9 bases respectively, with 20 bases between them. Germline CDR1 and CDR2: GTSNPN and SVGIG (reference sequence). The CDR3 loop is CAGKWDPSGPQHF. The DNA of the CDR3 is TGTGCCGGGAAATGGGACCCGTCGGGGCCCCAGCATTTT.

The chain is built from TRBV2 and TRBJ1-5; D unclear. In germline, CDR1 is SNHLY, CDR2 FYNNEI. Trimming took off 5 bases at V and 5 bases at J, with 10 bases between the two ends. The CDR3 has 13 residues. CDR3 region: CASSSHRDQPQHF. The DNA for the CDR3 is TGTGCCAGCAGTTCGCACCGTGATCAGCCCCAGCATTTT.

V is TRBV3-1 and J is TRBJ2-3; D ambiguous. The CDR3 extends over 14 amino acids. Trimming removed 0 bases from V and 2 bases from J, with 6 bases in between. In germline, CDR1 is LGHDT, CDR2 YNNKEL (reference sequence). The CDR3: CASSQDRPTDTQYF. In nucleotides, the CDR3 is TGTGCCAGCAGCCAAGACAGGCCCACAGATACGCAGTATTTT.

V is TRBV18 and J is TRBJ1-6; 8 bases line up with TRBD1. Losses at the gene ends were 0 bases for V and 8 bases for J; bases not matched to a gene: 6. CDR1 is KGHSH, CDR2 LQKENI, per germline. CDR3 length: 16 amino acids. The CDR3 DNA is TGTGCCAGCTCACCACCCAACGGACAGGGTCATTCACCCCTCCACTTT. Translation gives CASSPPNGQGHSPLHF.

DNA of the CDR3: TGTGCCAGCAGCTATGTTTCAGGGGGACTAGCGACCTACAATGAGCAGTTCTTC. Amino acid sequence: CASSYVSGGLATYNEQFF. The chain recombines TRBV4-2 with TRBJ2-1, with TRBD2 matching over 10 bases. Germline V CDR1 and CDR2: LGHNA, YNFKEQ. V shed 5 bases and J 2 bases; nucleotides not matched to a gene: 12. The CDR3 length is 18 residues.

This chain uses TRBV29-1 with TRBJ2-5, with 7 bases identical to TRBD2. The length of the CDR3 is 15 residues. The V gene end was trimmed by 4 bases and the J gene end by 1 base; junction bases not matched to a gene: 9. Per germline, CDR1 SQVTM and CDR2 ANQGSEA. Here the CDR3 DNA reads TGCAGCGTTGGCTCCCAAGCTAGCGGCCAAGAGACCCAGTACTTC. Its protein is CSVGSQASGQETQYF.

The chain uses TRBV3-1 and TRBJ2-7, with D unclear. The V and J ends lost 1 base and 0 bases respectively, with 7 bases between them. The CDR3 is 14 residues long. The germline gives CDR1 LGHDT, CDR2 YNNKEL (reference sequence). The CDR3 sequence: CASSQASDSYEQYF. In DNA, the CDR3 is TGTGCCAGCAGCCAAGCTTCTGACTCCTACGAGCAGTACTTC.

The CDR3 protein is CASSWPPGLAFTGELFF. The CDR3, as DNA: TGTGCCAGCAGCTGGCCACCGGGACTAGCATTCACCGGGGAGCTGTTTTTT. This rearrangement joins TRBV7-2 to TRBJ2-2, with 9 bases aligning to TRBD2. The germline V gene encodes CDR1 SGHTA and CDR2 FQGNSA. The length of the CDR3 is 17 residues. Unmatched junction bases numbered 10, after V lost 4 bases and J lost 4 bases.

This clonotype was observed once. This chain links TRBV29-1 with TRBJ2-5, with 7 positions matching TRBD1. From germline, CDR1 is SQVTM and CDR2 ANQGSEA. The CDR3 has 14 residues. V lost 7 bases to trimming and J lost 3 bases; unmatched junction nucleotides: 11. The CDR3, as DNA: TGCAGCGGTGCCCGAGGACAGGTAGAAGAGACCCAGTACTTC. It codes for CSGARGQVEETQYF.

J is TRBJ2-5 and V is TRBV18; D unresolved. The CDR3 covers 14 residues. The V and J ends lost 0 bases and 2 bases respectively, with 7 bases between them. The germline gives CDR1 KGHSH, CDR2 LQKENI. Here the CDR3 DNA reads TGTGCCAGCTCACCACCGTCACAGCAAGAGACCCAGTACTTC. Its protein is CASSPPSQQETQYF. The entire variable domain, with the rest obtained from reference TRBV18 and TRBJ2-5, is as follows: NAGVMQNPRHLVRRRGQEARLRCSPMKGHSHVYWYRQLPEEGLKFMVYLQKENIIDESGMPKERFSAEFPKEGPSILRIQQVVRGDSAAYFCASSPPSQQETQYFGPGTRLLVL.

V and J are TRBV20-1 and TRBJ2-1; TRBD2 matches 7 bases. Germline V gives CDR1 DFQATT, CDR2 SNEGSKA (reference sequence). The CDR3 extends over 16 amino acids. The V gene end was trimmed by 6 bases and the J gene end by 0 bases; junction bases not matched to a gene: 11. The CDR3 bases are TGCAGTGCACCTATCCCGGGACTACCCTCCTACAATGAGCAGTTCTTC. Translating gives CSAPIPGLPSYNEQFF.

The chain's CDR3 is CSARIFSGRGYNEQFF. CDR3 nucleotide sequence: TGCAGTGCTAGGATTTTTAGCGGGAGGGGTTACAATGAGCAGTTCTTC. The chain recombines TRBV20-1 with TRBJ2-1; 11 bases agree with TRBD2. Germline lookup yields CDR1 DFQATT and CDR2 SNEGSKA (reference sequence). Trimming at V came to 3 bases and at J to 4 bases, leaving 8 bases not matched to a gene. This CDR3 comprises 16 residues.

V usage is TRBV11-1 and J usage is TRBJ2-3; perhaps TRBD1 as D (5 bases). Germline CDR1 SGHAT, CDR2 FQDESV (reference sequence). This CDR3 is built from 15 residues. V was pared by 8 bases and J by 0 bases, with 15 bases between. Here the CDR3 reads CASEGLRGSTDTQYF. CDR3 nucleotide sequence: TGTGCCAGCGAAGGTTTAAGGGGAAGCACAGATACGCAGTATTTT.

The chain carries TRBV6-5 and TRBJ2-3; 10 nucleotides agree with TRBD2. CDR1 and CDR2 from the germline V gene are MNHEY and SVGAGI. The V segment lost 0 bases and the J segment 5 bases; nucleotides outside the gene matches: 8. CDR3 length equals 17 residues. CDR3 protein: CASSYSSGRAGRDTQYF. The CDR3 DNA reads as TGTGCCAGCAGTTACTCCAGCGGGAGGGCCGGGAGAGATACGCAGTATTTT.